The 32 T cell receptor beta chains in this list originate from one sample, sequenced in a study of cytomegalovirus exposure and HLA in healthy donors. The PCR had 60 Vbeta and 13 Jbeta primers. The method was immunoSEQ multiplex PCR; TCRdb's version includes in-frame clones alone and lacks a portion of them. The sample has more than 90,000 clones, around three quarters seen once; the top ten hold 0.87%. The source material was PBMCs. These receptors were obtained from a woman between 25 and 40 years old in good health and CMV-seronegative.

The chain joins TRBV7-3 to TRBJ1-6; 10 bases line up with TRBD1. The CDR3 is 15 residues long. J lost 8 bases, V lost 5 bases, and 6 bases had no gene match. Germline V CDR1 and CDR2: SGHTA, FQGTGA. CDR3 DNA: TGTGCCAGCAGCCTCAGACAGGGGGCTGATTCACCCCTCCACTTT. Protein: CASSLRQGADSPLHF.

The V and J genes are TRBV6-5 and TRBJ1-2, with D possibly being TRBD1 (6 bases). The V end lost 4 bases, the J end lost 7 bases, and 19 bases lay between the germline ends. Germline CDR1 MNHEY, CDR2 SVGAGI. The CDR3 length is 15 residues. The CDR3 spells CASSFDPGHPSGYTF. CDR3 sequence (DNA): TGTGCCAGCAGTTTCGACCCGGGACACCCTAGTGGCTACACCTTC.

The chain joins TRBV7-9 to TRBJ2-3; 9 positions agree with TRBD1. Germline V CDR1 and CDR2: SEHNR, FQNEAQ (reference sequence). With 5 bases clipped from V and 7 bases from J, the junction kept 13 bases outside the gene matches. The CDR3 spans 16 residues. The CDR3 nucleotides are TGTGCCAGCAGCCAGGCCGGGACAGGGTTTAGATATACGCAGTATTTT. Amino acid sequence: CASSQAGTGFRYTQYF. The whole variable domain, filled in from reference TRBV7-9 and TRBJ2-3, reads DTGVSQNPRHKITKRGQNVTFRCDPISEHNRLYWYRQTLGQGPEFLTYFQNEAQLEKSRLLSDRFSAERPKGSFSTLEIQRTEQGDSAMYLCASSQAGTGFRYTQYFGPGTRLTVL.

This chain connects TRBV4-2 to TRBJ1-4; D is unresolved. V lost 0 bases and J 7 bases, leaving 12 bases between the germline ends. The germline V gene has CDR1 LGHNA and CDR2 YNFKEQ. The CDR3 length is 15 residues. The CDR3, as DNA: TGTGCCAGCAGCCAAGAGGTCACCAGAAGTGAAAAACTGTTTTTT. Protein: CASSQEVTRSEKLFF.

This chain connects TRBV30 to TRBJ2-1; 10 nucleotides line up with TRBD2. This CDR3 has 13 amino acids. The V and J ends lost 5 bases and 9 bases, in that order; junction bases with no gene match: 7. Germline V gene sequence: CDR1 GTSNPN, CDR2 SVGIG (reference sequence). The CDR3 reads CAWRLAGFSEQFF. The DNA of the CDR3 is TGTGCCTGGCGACTAGCGGGCTTCTCTGAGCAGTTCTTC. Combining the CDR3 with reference TRBV30 and TRBJ2-1 gives the whole variable domain SQTIHQWPATLVQPVGSPLSLECTVEGTSNPNLYWYRQAAGRGLQLLFYSVGIGQISSEVPQNLSASRPQDRQFILSSKKLLLSDSGFYLCAWRLAGFSEQFFGPGTRLTVL.

This clone has just a few counts. This sequence joins TRBV12-5 and TRBJ1-2; D might be TRBD1 (6 bases). CDR3 length: 14 residues. V was shortened by 6 bases and J by 6 bases, with 17 bases between the two germline ends. Germline V gene data show CDR1 as LGHNT and CDR2 as FRNRAP. CDR3 amino acids: CASGDPTGSNGYTF. CDR3 nucleotide sequence: TGTGCTAGTGGGGACCCAACAGGGTCCAATGGCTACACCTTC.

The J gene is TRBJ2-2, the V gene TRBV7-6; 8 bases are a match to TRBD1. This CDR3 is 17 amino acids long. The V gene's germline CDR1 is SGHVS and CDR2 FNYEAQ. The ends lost 2 bases at V and 0 bases at J; junction bases unmatched: 5. The CDR3: CASSLHRQGTNTGELFF. Written as DNA, the CDR3 is TGTGCCAGCAGCTTACACCGACAGGGGACGAACACCGGGGAGCTGTTTTTT.

This chain joins TRBV4-2 and TRBJ2-3, with 10 bases that match TRBD1. The trim removed 4 bases at V and 4 bases at J, leaving 8 bases unmatched. The germline CDR1 and CDR2 sequences are LGHNA and YNFKEQ. The CDR3 runs to 16 residues. CDR3 sequence: CASSLRGTGESDTQYF. The CDR3, as DNA: TGTGCCAGCAGCCTAAGGGGGACAGGGGAATCAGATACGCAGTATTTT.

The chain uses TRBV19 and TRBJ1-1; no reliable D call. This CDR3 comprises 15 residues. Trimming removed 5 bases at V and 0 bases at J, with 13 bases between. CDR1 LNHDA and CDR2 SQIVND come from the germline V gene (reference sequence). CDR3 bases: TGTGCCAGTAGTCCCACAACCGCACTGAACACTGAAGCTTTCTTT. It translates to CASSPTTALNTEAFF.

The V gene is TRBV2, the J gene TRBJ2-1; perhaps TRBD2 as D (5 bases). The CDR3 covers 10 residues. Germline V gene data show CDR1 as SNHLY and CDR2 as FYNNEI. V gave up 7 bases and J gave up 9 bases, with 7 bases separating them. CDR3 sequence: CASTGFEQFF. CDR3 bases: TGTGCCAGCACGGGGTTTGAGCAGTTCTTC.

This clone was observed a single time. The chain is built from TRBV5-1 and TRBJ1-2; D ambiguous. Germline V gives CDR1 SGHRS, CDR2 YFSETQ. This CDR3 is 14 amino acids long. Trimming removed 0 bases at V and 8 bases at J, with 14 bases between. CDR3 coding DNA: TGCGCCAGCAGCTTGGCCTTATCGGGTGGGGGCTACACCTTC. This sequence encodes CASSLALSGGGYTF.

V is TRBV29-1 and J is TRBJ1-1; D call uncertain. Germline assignment: CDR1 SQVTM and CDR2 ANQGSEA. This CDR3 has 14 amino acids. Trimming removed 2 bases at V and 3 bases at J, with 13 bases between. This chain's CDR3 is CSVESRREDTEAFF. The CDR3 nucleotides are TGCAGCGTTGAATCCCGGAGGGAGGACACTGAAGCTTTCTTT.

The CDR3 is CASSVTGDDEQYF. For the CDR3, the DNA is TGTGCCAGCAGCGTCACAGGGGATGACGAGCAGTACTTC. V is TRBV11-3 and J is TRBJ2-7; 7 nucleotides line up with TRBD1. The CDR3 runs 13 residues. Trimming at V came to 5 bases and at J to 5 bases, leaving 6 bases not matched to a gene. Germline CDR1 reads SGHNT; CDR2 reads YENEEA.

CDR3 bases: TGTGCCTGGAGTAAAGGAGGGGGCGCCGGCTATGGCTACACCTTC. This codes for CAWSKGGGAGYGYTF. The chain couples TRBV30 to TRBJ1-2, with 7 bases fitting TRBD1. The CDR3 loop spans 15 amino acids. V trimming: 2 bases; J trimming: 4 bases; junction bases outside the gene matches: 10. CDR1 and CDR2 (germline): GTSNPN, SVGIG (reference sequence).

This chain uses TRBV2 with TRBJ2-5; a possible D gene is TRBD1 (6 bases). The CDR3 runs to 15 residues. Germline assignment: CDR1 SNHLY and CDR2 FYNNEI. V lost 2 bases and J lost 3, with 13 bases in between. CDR3 bases: TGTGCCAGCAGTGAAAACGGACAGAGAGAAGAGACCCAGTACTTC. This codes for CASSENGQREETQYF.

The chain couples TRBV12-5 to TRBJ2-2; a weak D match, TRBD2 (6 bases). CDR1 and CDR2 from the germline V gene are LGHNT and FRNRAP. V lost 5 bases and J lost 9, with 16 bases in between. The CDR3 length is 14 residues. CDR3 DNA sequence: TGTGCTAGTGGTACCGGGAGTCTGGACAGGGAGCTGTTTTTT. It yields the protein CASGTGSLDRELFF.

The chain couples TRBV2 to TRBJ2-6; possibly TRBD1 for D (5 bases). Trimming pared 3 bases from V and 0 bases from J, leaving 9 bases between. Germline CDR1 and CDR2: SNHLY and FYNNEI. CDR3 length: 16 residues. The CDR3 protein is CASSEDTTSGANVLTF. CDR3 DNA: TGTGCCAGCAGTGAGGACACCACCTCTGGGGCCAACGTCCTGACTTTC.

The genes are TRBV6-6 and TRBJ2-7, with 12 bases aligning to TRBD2. V gave up 0 bases and J gave up 6 bases; unmatched junction bases: 3. Germline CDR1 reads MNHNY; CDR2 reads SVGAGI (reference sequence). The CDR3 length is 15 residues. CDR3 bases: TGTGCCAGCAGTTACTCGACTAGCGGGAGAATCGAGCAGTACTTC. Translation: CASSYSTSGRIEQYF.

The genes are TRBV7-9 and TRBJ1-2; 12 bases map to TRBD1. The CDR3 is 16 residues long. Germline V gene data show CDR1 as SEHNR and CDR2 as FQNEAQ (reference sequence). Trimming took 5 bases from V and 2 from J; bases not matched to a gene: 6. CDR3 amino acids: CASSSGTGGANYGYTF. The CDR3 coding sequence is TGTGCCAGCAGCAGCGGGACAGGGGGCGCGAACTATGGCTACACCTTC.

This clone has just one count. The gene calls are TRBV21-1 and TRBJ2-7; TRBD1 was called by the table and not checked on the DNA. TRBV21-1 is a pseudogene segment. CDR3 length equals 15 residues. The CDR3 sequence is CASSKGQGATYEQYF. CDR3 coding DNA: TGTGCCAGCAGCAAAGGCCAGGGTGCAACCTACGAGCAGTACTTC.

J is TRBJ2-3 and V is TRBV7-9; D not resolved. Germline V lookup: CDR1 SEHNR, CDR2 FQNEAQ (reference sequence). This CDR3 is 13 amino acids long. Between the trimmed V and J ends, which lost 4 bases and 6 bases, there was a span of 11 bases. The CDR3 nucleotides read TGTGCCAGCAGCTACCCGCCCGAGGATACGCAGTATTTT. Protein sequence: CASSYPPEDTQYF.

The CDR3 is CASSQGTSQRHEQFF. As DNA, the CDR3 is TGTGCCAGCTCCCAAGGGACTAGCCAGCGGCATGAGCAGTTCTTC. This sequence joins TRBV18 and TRBJ2-1, with 9 bases matching TRBD2. J gave up 8 bases and V 6 bases, and 11 bases lay outside the gene matches. The CDR3 sequence is 15 residues long. Germline-derived CDR1 and CDR2 are KGHSH and LQKENI.

This clone was found once. The genes are TRBV28 and TRBJ2-5; tentatively, D is TRBD1 (5 bases). Deletions cut 7 bases from V and 1 base from J, with 16 bases between. The length of the CDR3 is 15 residues. The germline gives CDR1 MDHEN, CDR2 SYDVKM. The CDR3 DNA is TGTGCCAGCATTCGGGTTAGGGGCCCCCAAGAGACCCAGTACTTC. Translation: CASIRVRGPQETQYF.

The V call is TRBV6-4, the J call TRBJ2-3; 7 nucleotides agree with TRBD2. CDR1 and CDR2 (germline): MRHNA, SNTAGT. This CDR3 region has 16 residues. The J segment lost 1 base and the V segment lost 3 bases, leaving 7 bases of the junction unmatched. CDR3 bases: TGTGCCAGCAGTGAGGGGCGGGAGATTGGCACAGATACGCAGTATTTT. It translates to CASSEGREIGTDTQYF.

This clone was counted only a few times. The J gene is TRBJ1-1, the V gene TRBV5-4, with TRBD1 as a possible D gene (6 bases). V was shortened by 4 bases and J by 0 bases, with 19 bases between the two germline ends. The CDR3 extends over 17 amino acids. Per germline, CDR1 SGHNT and CDR2 YYREEE (reference sequence). This CDR3 is CASSGGGSDSLNTEAFF. In DNA form, the CDR3 reads TGTGCCAGCAGCGGGGGGGGCTCAGATTCCCTGAACACTGAAGCTTTCTTT.

V is TRBV7-9 and J is TRBJ1-2, with TRBD1 matching over 10 bases. Germline assignment: CDR1 SEHNR and CDR2 FQNEAQ (reference sequence). Germline trimming cut 5 bases from V and 4 bases from J; bases unmatched to any gene: 4. This CDR3 contains 14 residues. The CDR3 spells CASSKTGGAYGYTF. The CDR3 DNA reads as TGTGCCAGCAGCAAGACAGGGGGCGCCTATGGCTACACCTTC.

J is TRBJ1-3 and V is TRBV11-2; no clear D gene. Between the trimmed V and J ends, which lost 2 bases and 0 bases, there was a span of 14 bases. Germline V gene sequence: CDR1 SGHAT, CDR2 FQNNGV. This CDR3 contains 17 residues. The CDR3, as DNA: TGTGCCAGCAGCTTATTAGAGTTCGCGAGCTCTGGAAACACCATATATTTT. Its protein is CASSLLEFASSGNTIYF.

The V call is TRBV7-9, the J call TRBJ2-5, with 9 bases identical to TRBD1. Germline CDR1 SEHNR, CDR2 FQNEAQ (reference sequence). V dropped 5 bases and J dropped 1; count of bases not matched to a gene: 17. CDR3 size: 19 residues. The CDR3 spells CASSVAWDREQSPQETQYF. CDR3 coding DNA: TGTGCCAGCAGCGTCGCCTGGGACAGGGAACAATCTCCCCAAGAGACCCAGTACTTC.

This chain connects TRBV14 to TRBJ2-7, with 8 bases lining up with TRBD1. This CDR3 spans 14 amino acids. V lost 3 bases to trimming and J lost 4 bases; unmatched junction nucleotides: 5. Germline V gene data show CDR1 as SGHDN and CDR2 as FVKESK. CDR3 nucleotides: TGTGCCAGCAGCCACCGGGACAGGCCGTACGAGCAGTACTTC. Amino acids: CASSHRDRPYEQYF.

The V and J genes are TRBV5-1 and TRBJ2-5; TRBD2 matches at 12 bases. The CDR3 sequence is 18 residues long. Trimming cost V 0 bases and J 4 bases; bases outside gene matches: 10. The germline CDR1 and CDR2 sequences are SGHRS and YFSETQ. In DNA, the CDR3 is TGCGCCAGCAGCTTGGCCTCTAGCGGGGGGGCCGGGGGAGAGACCCAGTACTTC. The encoded protein is CASSLASSGGAGGETQYF.

The V call is TRBV2, the J call TRBJ2-5; 10 bases match TRBD1. V lost 6 bases, J lost 5 bases, and 9 bases stayed unmatched. Germline V gene data show CDR1 as SNHLY and CDR2 as FYNNEI. The CDR3 runs to 15 residues. The CDR3 DNA follows: TGTGCCAGCAGGGTCCGACAGGGGGCGCGGGAGACCCAGTACTTC. Encoded protein: CASRVRQGARETQYF.

The chain employs TRBV2 and TRBJ2-7; D possibly corresponds to TRBD2 (6 bases). Trimming took 8 bases from V and 2 from J, leaving 13 bases between them. Germline CDR1 SNHLY, CDR2 FYNNEI. The CDR3 spans 13 residues. As DNA, the CDR3 is TGTGCCAGCGGAGGGACGGCCGCCTACGAGCAGTACTTC. Translation: CASGGTAAYEQYF.